This T cell receptor (beta chain) was retrieved from a study of T cell responses to AZD1222 COVID-19 vaccine. CDR3 length equals 12 residues. From germline, CDR1 is SQVTM and CDR2 ANQGSEA. V gave up 5 bases and J gave up 0 bases, with 6 bases separating them. Details on this clone: Its cognate antigen is unknown.

Generated by immunoSEQ multiplex PCR, the TCRdb table keeps only in-frame clones and is missing some. The listing contains about 140,000 clones. Study-level results: Spike-specific TCR breadth and depth grew following two AZD1222 doses. Scientists sampled the repertoires only once the peak T cell response had passed. Reports indicate that nearly half of spike-specific TCRs are directed at unmutated variant regions. White British people made up most donors, females outnumbered males, and clonal diversity was possibly underestimated.

V usage is TRBV29-1 and J usage is TRBJ2-3; D unclear. The sequenced material came from peripheral blood. The source of this sequence is an adult in good health. The CDR3 here is CSVRASTDTQYF. The CDR3 nucleotides are TGCAGCGTTCGGGCTAGCACAGATACGCAGTATTTT.